This entry describes one TCR beta chain. Its antigen is unidentified. The entry originates in a study of T cell responses to AZD1222 COVID-19 vaccine. Findings and limits, study-wide: CD4 TCRs linked to vaccination spanned spike, dominating at 160-218 and 743-854. Spike-specific TCR breadth rose after two AZD1222 doses, and depth rose as well. White British people made up most donors, females outnumbered males, and clonal diversity was possibly underestimated. Targeting of unmutated variant regions was reportedly seen in nearly half of spike-specific TCRs.

TCRdb's table, derived via immunoSEQ multiplex PCR, lists solely in-frame clones and lacks some. The repertoire consists of over 85,000 clones, with more than 70% occurring once and the leading ten covering about 5.7%. The germline V and J ends were trimmed by 3 bases and 9 bases, with 12 bases remaining between them. Germline V gives CDR1 MNHNS, CDR2 SASEGT. There are 14 residues in the CDR3. This chain connects TRBV6-1 to TRBJ1-6; D perhaps matches TRBD1 (6 bases). The sample consisted of peripheral blood, taken 28 days after the second AZD1222 dose. The sequence derives from an adult who received the AZD1222 COVID-19 vaccine. This CDR3 is CASSDRDMVSPLHF. DNA for the CDR3: TGTGCCAGCAGTGACCGGGACATGGTTTCACCCCTCCACTTT.